The 24 T cell receptor beta chains presented below share a single source sample, sequenced in a study of blood T cells in healthy people across ages. Primers used in a second PCR of about 7 to 12 cycles were a sample-barcoded 5' primer and a J-beta primer mix. TCRdb independently ran MiXCR on the 5' RACE reads; one entry per CDR3 protein. The sample lists 720,000 or so distinct CDR3 sequences; about 43% were seen once. Sequencing was performed on blood. These receptors were collected from an older man in good health.

The V and J genes are TRBV20-1 and TRBJ2-5; 8 bases are a match to TRBD1. The junction had 3 bases not matched to a gene; V was cut back by 3 bases and J by 3 bases. Germline loops: CDR1 DFQATT, CDR2 SNEGSKA (reference sequence). The CDR3 loop spans 13 amino acids. CDR3: CSARATGEETQYF. The CDR3 region has the DNA TGCAGTGCTAGGGCGACAGGGGAAGAGACCCAGTACTTC.

The sample holds a few counts of this clonotype. The chain uses TRBV20-1 and TRBJ1-2, with D hard to call. V was cut by 0 bases and J by 0 bases, with 8 bases left in between. Germline CDR1 DFQATT, CDR2 SNEGSKA (reference sequence). CDR3 size: 14 residues. CDR3 residues: CSARDLTANYGYTF. The CDR3 DNA reads as TGCAGTGCTAGAGATCTAACCGCTAACTATGGCTACACCTTC.

The chain recombines TRBV20-1 with TRBJ1-1; 7 bases line up with TRBD1. Looked up from germline, CDR1 is DFQATT and CDR2 is SNEGSKA (reference sequence). This CDR3 is built from 14 residues. Trimming removed 2 bases from V and 2 bases from J; junction bases left unmatched: 5. As DNA, the CDR3 is TGCAGTGCTAGAACAGGGGAAATCAACACTGAAGCTTTCTTT. The encoded protein is CSARTGEINTEAFF.

The chain links TRBV3-1 to TRBJ2-5; TRBD2 matches 10 bases. The length of the CDR3 is 14 residues. From germline, CDR1 is LGHDT and CDR2 YNNKEL (reference sequence). V was pared by 1 base and J by 11 bases, with 7 bases of the junction left unmatched. For the CDR3, the DNA is TGTGCCAGCAGCCAAGGAACTAGCGGGATTCGGCAGTACTTC. Its translation: CASSQGTSGIRQYF.

This clonotype was recorded at least ten times. This rearrangement joins TRBV29-1 to TRBJ2-7, with a tentative D call TRBD2 (5 bases). This CDR3 spans 12 amino acids. Trimming left V 2 bases short and J 2 bases short, with 7 bases between. Germline values: CDR1 SQVTM, CDR2 ANQGSEA. This CDR3 reads CSVELGAYEQYF. Written as DNA, the CDR3 is TGCAGCGTTGAATTGGGAGCCTACGAGCAGTACTTC.

This clonotype was seen more than once but under ten times. The rearrangement uses TRBV25-1 and TRBJ1-6; D unclear. Trimming stripped 9 bases from V and 12 bases from J, with 21 bases between. From germline, CDR1 is MGHDK and CDR2 SYGVNS. This CDR3 has 14 amino acids. The CDR3: CASRNPGFYQPLHF. CDR3 bases: TGTGCCAGTAGAAATCCTGGTTTTTATCAACCCCTCCACTTT.

In this sample, this clonotype turned up a few times. The rearrangement uses TRBV3-1 and TRBJ2-3; D gene uncertain. Germline V lookup: CDR1 LGHDT, CDR2 YNNKEL (reference sequence). V lost 5 bases and J 1 base, leaving 10 bases between the germline ends. The CDR3 contains 14 residues. The chain's CDR3 is CASSSNFGTDTQYF. CDR3 sequence (DNA): TGTGCCAGCAGCTCCAATTTTGGCACAGATACGCAGTATTTT.

As for this clonotype: The junction shows a germline mismatch at one end, possibly a read error. J is TRBJ1-2 and V is TRBV20-1; D is unresolved. The CDR3 is 13 amino acids. Germline V gene lookup returns CDR1 DFQATT and CDR2 SNEGSKA (reference sequence). In nucleotides, the CDR3 is TGCAGTGCTAGAGATCCCCGGCACTATGGCTTCACCTTC. Translated: CSARDPRHYGFTF.

This clonotype was observed many times. The chain joins TRBV4-2 to TRBJ2-1; 9 bases are a match to TRBD2. The CDR3 is 17 amino acids. With 1 base clipped from V and 2 bases from J, the junction kept 6 bases outside the gene matches. CDR1 and CDR2 (germline): LGHNA, YNFKEQ. This chain's CDR3 is CASSQVLAGGAYNEQFF. CDR3 sequence (DNA): TGTGCCAGCAGCCAAGTACTGGCGGGAGGGGCCTACAATGAGCAGTTCTTC.

The chain has TRBV20-1 and TRBJ1-6, with D possibly TRBD1 on 5 matching bases. Germline values: CDR1 DFQATT, CDR2 SNEGSKA (reference sequence). This CDR3 spans 14 amino acids. V lost 6 bases and J 3 bases, leaving 12 bases between the germline ends. CDR3 bases: TGCAGTGCAGAGGGACCAAACTATAATTCACCCCTCCACTTT. It encodes CSAEGPNYNSPLHF.

This chain links TRBV6-2 or TRBV6-3 with TRBJ1-1; D not resolved. The CDR3 extends over 14 amino acids. Germline CDR1 is MNHEY and CDR2 is SVGEGT. The V end lost 5 bases, the J end lost 6 bases, and 16 bases lay between the germline ends. In DNA form, the CDR3 reads TGTGCCAGCAGTGCCGCAATCGGGTGGGCTGAAGCTTTCTTT. It translates to CASSAAIGWAEAFF.

The chain uses TRBV14 and TRBJ2-1, with D perhaps being TRBD1 or TRBD2 (5 bases each). From germline, CDR1 is SGHDN and CDR2 FVKESK. Trimming left V 3 bases short and J 7 bases short, with 10 bases between. The length of the CDR3 is 13 residues. The CDR3 is CASSHGGRNEQFF. DNA for the CDR3: TGTGCCAGCAGCCATGGGGGTCGGAATGAGCAGTTCTTC.

This rearrangement joins TRBV20-1 to TRBJ1-4; TRBD1 might be the D (5 bases). CDR3 length: 13 amino acids. CDR1 is DFQATT, CDR2 SNEGSKA, per germline (reference sequence). Trimming took off 2 bases at V and 3 bases at J, with 7 bases between the two ends. In DNA form, the CDR3 reads TGCAGTGCTAGACAGGGTCCTAATGAAAAACTGTTTTTT. Amino acid sequence: CSARQGPNEKLFF.

This chain connects TRBV12-3 or TRBV12-4 to TRBJ2-4; D remains unclear. V lost 5 bases, J lost 0 bases, and 20 bases lay in between. This CDR3 has 18 residues. The CDR3 nucleotides read TGTGCCAGCAGTGCTGACGTTTTTATGGATCTAGCCAAAAACATTCAGTACTTC. Translated, it gives CASSADVFMDLAKNIQYF.

In its sample, this clonotype was seen a few times. A read error may account for a junction end that differs from germline. V gene TRBV6-5 combines with J gene TRBJ2-5, with 10 bases lining up with TRBD2. This CDR3 is built from 16 residues. From germline, CDR1 is MNHEY and CDR2 SVGAGI. This CDR3 is CASSYWLAGVQETKYF. DNA for the CDR3: TGTGCCAGCAGTTACTGGCTAGCGGGAGTTCAAGAGACCAAGTACTTC.

V gene TRBV18 combines with J gene TRBJ2-4, with D hard to call. The J call is uncertain, as TRBJ2-7 better fits the DNA end. Germline CDR1 KGHSH, CDR2 LQKENI. CDR3 length: 15 amino acids. The CDR3 DNA reads TGTGCCAGCTCACCGACAAAGGGAAACCGGTACGAGCAGTACTTC. The encoded protein is CASSPTKGNRYEQYF.

V gene TRBV7-2 combines with J gene TRBJ2-3, with 11 bases that match TRBD1. The ends lost 5 bases at V and 6 bases at J; junction bases unmatched: 10. The CDR3 sequence is 16 residues long. Germline assignment: CDR1 SGHTA and CDR2 FQGNSA. CDR3 nucleotides: TGTGCCAGCAGCCCACAACCGGGACAGGGGGGTGATACGCAGTATTTT. As protein: CASSPQPGQGGDTQYF.

The rearrangement links TRBV13 to TRBJ2-3; 7 positions match TRBD1. This CDR3 is 15 amino acids long. The ends lost 3 bases at V and 1 base at J; junction bases unmatched: 4. Looked up from germline, CDR1 is PRHDT and CDR2 is FYEKMQ (reference sequence). DNA for the CDR3: TGTGCCAGCAGCTTTCTCGACAGGGGCACAGATACGCAGTATTTT. Translated, it gives CASSFLDRGTDTQYF.

There are a few counts of this clonotype. The rearrangement joins TRBV6-4 to TRBJ1-1; the D gene is possibly TRBD1 (5 bases). Trimming removed 4 bases at V and 4 bases at J, with 13 bases between. Germline lookup yields CDR1 MRHNA and CDR2 SNTAGT. The CDR3 sequence is 14 residues long. The CDR3 loop reads CASSVWDGSTEAFF. The CDR3 DNA is TGTGCCAGCAGTGTTTGGGACGGGAGCACTGAAGCTTTCTTT.

This clonotype was detected a few times. This chain links TRBV14 with TRBJ2-3; perhaps TRBD2 as D (6 bases). There are 18 residues in the CDR3. Trimming stripped 4 bases from V and 2 bases from J, with 22 bases between. The germline V gene encodes CDR1 SGHDN and CDR2 FVKESK. Here the CDR3 DNA reads TGTGCCAGCAGCCCGGCCAACACGGGAAGGAGGGTCACAGATACGCAGTATTTT. As protein: CASSPANTGRRVTDTQYF.

The rearrangement uses TRBV5-1 and TRBJ1-6; D not resolved. The germline CDR1 and CDR2 sequences are SGHRS and YFSETQ. The CDR3 has 14 residues. V lost 1 base, J lost 7 bases, and 9 bases lay in between. CDR3 region: CASSLQPGNSPLHF. The CDR3 region has the DNA TGCGCCAGCAGCTTGCAACCGGGGAATTCACCCCTCCACTTT.

There are a few counts of this clonotype. The chain has TRBV6-6 and TRBJ1-6; TRBD1 might be the D (5 bases). CDR3 length: 13 residues. Trimming stripped 7 bases from V and 10 bases from J, with 14 bases between. The germline V gene encodes CDR1 MNHNY and CDR2 SVGAGI (reference sequence). The CDR3 nucleotides are TGTGCCAGCACTCGTCAGGGTGGGTCACCCCTCCACTTT. Protein: CASTRQGGSPLHF.

J is TRBJ2-3 and V is TRBV7-6, with unresolved D. V lost 1 base to trimming and J lost 0 bases, with 11 bases between them. Looked up from germline, CDR1 is SGHVS and CDR2 is FNYEAQ. The CDR3 runs to 16 residues. CDR3 in amino acids: CASSLEPPLSTDTQYF. For the CDR3, the DNA is TGTGCCAGCAGCTTAGAACCCCCTCTCAGCACAGATACGCAGTATTTT.

The chain combines TRBV5-6 with TRBJ1-2; 7 bases are a match to TRBD1. The V gene end was trimmed by 4 bases and the J gene end by 4 bases; junction bases not matched to a gene: 1. The germline V gene encodes CDR1 SGHDT and CDR2 YYEEEE. The CDR3 length is 12 residues. CDR3 residues: CASSGTVYGYTF. The CDR3 nucleotides are TGTGCCAGCAGCGGGACAGTCTATGGCTACACCTTC.